This TCR beta chain was documented in a study of CD8 T cells in Susac syndrome. Reverse transcription of roughly 0.45 to 1 ug RNA was carried out with random hexamers. In TCRdb, the immunoSEQ multiplex PCR reads were re-called with MiXCR into one record per CDR3 protein. This sample yields some 110,000 distinct CDR3 sequences, of which 96% are seen a single time; 0.13% to 0.15% belongs to the top ten. V lost 5 bases and J 4 bases, leaving 7 bases between the germline ends. This CDR3 has 11 amino acids. Germline V gives CDR1 GTSNPN, CDR2 SVGIG (reference sequence). The chain couples TRBV30 to TRBJ2-3; D remains ambiguous. Sample: CD4+ T cells from PBMCs. The sequence was obtained from a human donor with Susac syndrome. CDR3 sequence: CAWAQADTQYF. In DNA form, the CDR3 reads TGTGCCTGGGCCCAGGCAGATACGCAGTATTTT.